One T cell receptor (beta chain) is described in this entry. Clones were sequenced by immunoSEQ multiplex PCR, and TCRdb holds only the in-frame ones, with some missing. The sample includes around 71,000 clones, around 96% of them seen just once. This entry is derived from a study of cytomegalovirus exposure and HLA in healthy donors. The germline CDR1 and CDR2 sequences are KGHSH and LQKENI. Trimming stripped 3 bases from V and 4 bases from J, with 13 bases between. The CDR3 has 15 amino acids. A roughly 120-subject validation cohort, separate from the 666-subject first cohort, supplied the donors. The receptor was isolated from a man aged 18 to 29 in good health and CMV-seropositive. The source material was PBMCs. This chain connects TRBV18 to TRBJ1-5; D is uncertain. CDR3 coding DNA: TGTGCCAGCTCACCCGAGGGTGCCCTAAATCAGCCCCAGCATTTT. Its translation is CASSPEGALNQPQHF.